This T cell receptor (beta chain) was identified during a study of blood T cells in healthy people across ages. Whole-study findings and limits: The study found more naive CD4+ cells and higher diversity in long-lived than aged donors.

With 4 bases removed from V and 3 bases from J, the gap between germline ends came to 16 bases. The length of the CDR3 is 16 residues. CDR1 and CDR2 (germline): SGHTA, FQGNSA. Individuals who donated were healthy Caucasians from Russia aged about 6 to 100. Comments on this clonotype: Its antigen is as yet unknown.

A sample-barcoded 5' primer and a J-beta primer mix were used in a second PCR of about 7 to 11 cycles. Each single sample gave us at least 3 million CDR3-containing paired-end reads. TCRdb reprocessed the 5' RACE reads with MiXCR, giving one entry per CDR3 protein. This table holds approximately 900,000 distinct CDR3 sequences, around 49% found once. The receptor was derived from a man aged 25-45 years in good health. The sample consisted of blood. The chain is built from TRBV7-2 and TRBJ2-1, with D possibly being TRBD1 (5 bases). This chain's CDR3 is CASSSLDNPIYNEQFF. Here the CDR3 DNA reads TGTGCCAGCAGCTCCTTGGACAACCCAATCTACAATGAGCAGTTCTTC.